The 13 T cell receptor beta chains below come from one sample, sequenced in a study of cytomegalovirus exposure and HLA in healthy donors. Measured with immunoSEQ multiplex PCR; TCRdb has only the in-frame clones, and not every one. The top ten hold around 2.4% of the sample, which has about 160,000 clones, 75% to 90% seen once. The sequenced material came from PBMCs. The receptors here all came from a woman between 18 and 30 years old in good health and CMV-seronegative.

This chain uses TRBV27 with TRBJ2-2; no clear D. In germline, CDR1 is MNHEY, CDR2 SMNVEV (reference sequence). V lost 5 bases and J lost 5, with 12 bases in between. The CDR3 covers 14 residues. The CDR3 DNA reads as TGTGCCAGCAGTCGCGTCTCTGAGACCGGGGAGCTGTTTTTT. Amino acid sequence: CASSRVSETGELFF.

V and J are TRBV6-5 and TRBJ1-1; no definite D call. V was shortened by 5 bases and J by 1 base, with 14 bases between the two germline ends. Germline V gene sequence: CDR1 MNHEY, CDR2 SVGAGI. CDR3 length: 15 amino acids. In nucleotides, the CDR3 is TGTGCCAGCAGTCCCCGGGATTTGTCGAACACTGAAGCTTTCTTT. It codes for CASSPRDLSNTEAFF.

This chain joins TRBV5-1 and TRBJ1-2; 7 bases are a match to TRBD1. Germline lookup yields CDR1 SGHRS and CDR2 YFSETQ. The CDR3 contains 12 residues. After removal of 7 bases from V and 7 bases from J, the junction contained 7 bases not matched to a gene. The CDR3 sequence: CASRQGSGGYTF. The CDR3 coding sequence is TGCGCCAGCCGACAGGGCTCTGGTGGCTACACCTTC.

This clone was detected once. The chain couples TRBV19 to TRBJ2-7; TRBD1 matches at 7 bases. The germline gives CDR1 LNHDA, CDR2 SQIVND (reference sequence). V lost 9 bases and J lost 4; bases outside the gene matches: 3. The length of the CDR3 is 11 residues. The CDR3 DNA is TGTGCCAGCTCGACAGGGTACGAGCAGTACTTC. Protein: CASSTGYEQYF.

CDR3 in DNA: TGTGCCAGCAGCTGGACTAGCGGAGACCAAGAGACCCAGTACTTC. It encodes CASSWTSGDQETQYF. The chain is built from TRBV6-1 and TRBJ2-5; TRBD2 matches at 10 bases. The V and J ends lost 6 bases and 0 bases, in that order; junction bases with no gene match: 4. The CDR3 consists of 15 residues. Germline CDR1 and CDR2: MNHNS and SASEGT.

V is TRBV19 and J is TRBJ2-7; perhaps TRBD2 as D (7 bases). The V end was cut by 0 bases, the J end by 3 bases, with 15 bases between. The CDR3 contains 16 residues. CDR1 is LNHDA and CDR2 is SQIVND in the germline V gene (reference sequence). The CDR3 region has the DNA TGTGCCAGTAGTATAGATGGCGGGGGCTATTTCTACGAGCAGTACTTC. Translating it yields CASSIDGGGYFYEQYF.

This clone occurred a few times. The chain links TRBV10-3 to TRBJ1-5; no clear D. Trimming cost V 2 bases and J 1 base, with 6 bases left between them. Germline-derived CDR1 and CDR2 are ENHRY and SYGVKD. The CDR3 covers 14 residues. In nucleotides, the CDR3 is TGTGCCATCAGTGAGAGTGAGAGCAATCAGCCCCAGCATTTT. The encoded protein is CAISESESNQPQHF.

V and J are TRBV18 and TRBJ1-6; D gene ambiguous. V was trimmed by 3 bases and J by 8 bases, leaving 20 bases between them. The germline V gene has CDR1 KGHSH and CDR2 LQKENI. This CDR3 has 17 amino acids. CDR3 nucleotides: TGTGCCAGCTCACCTTTAGAACCGGGTTCCGGTCATTCACCCCTCCACTTT. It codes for CASSPLEPGSGHSPLHF.

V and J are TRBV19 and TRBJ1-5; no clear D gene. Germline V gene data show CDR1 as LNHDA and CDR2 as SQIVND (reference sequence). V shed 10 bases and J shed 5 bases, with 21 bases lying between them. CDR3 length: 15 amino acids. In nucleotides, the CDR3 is TGTGCCACCACAGTCCGGTGGGCAGACGATCAGCCCCAGCATTTT. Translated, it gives CATTVRWADDQPQHF.

The CDR3 nucleotides read TGTGCCAGCACCTATAGCGGGTTCCAAGAGACCCAGTACTTC. Amino acids: CASTYSGFQETQYF. This chain links TRBV6-5 with TRBJ2-5; 7 bases are shared with TRBD2. CDR1 is MNHEY, CDR2 SVGAGI, per germline. The V segment lost 7 bases and the J segment 1 base; nucleotides outside the gene matches: 6. This CDR3 is built from 14 residues.

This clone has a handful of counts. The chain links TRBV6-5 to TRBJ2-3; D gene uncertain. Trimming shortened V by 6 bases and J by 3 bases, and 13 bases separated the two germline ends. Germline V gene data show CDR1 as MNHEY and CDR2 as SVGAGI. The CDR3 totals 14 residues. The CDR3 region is CASSRSVRTDTQYF. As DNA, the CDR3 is TGTGCCAGCAGCCGGAGTGTAAGGACAGATACGCAGTATTTT.

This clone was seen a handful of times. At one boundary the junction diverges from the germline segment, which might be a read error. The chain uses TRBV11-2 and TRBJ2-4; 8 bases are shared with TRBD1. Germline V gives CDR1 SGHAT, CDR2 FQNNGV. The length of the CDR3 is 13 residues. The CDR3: CASSLASRTGRNF. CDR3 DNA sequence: TGTGCCAGCAGCTTAGCGTCCCGGACAGGGAGGAACTTC.

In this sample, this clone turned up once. The DNA for the CDR3 is TGCAGCGTCTCGACAGGGGGGAATGAAGCTTTCTTT. Its protein product is CSVSTGGNEAFF. This sequence joins TRBV29-1 and TRBJ1-1; 9 bases line up with TRBD1. Losses at the gene ends were 6 bases for V and 7 bases for J; bases not matched to a gene: 6. The CDR3 runs 12 residues. Germline lookup yields CDR1 SQVTM and CDR2 ANQGSEA.